This TCR beta chain was sequenced for a study of CD8 T cells in Susac syndrome. The RNA input was roughly 0.5 to 1 ug, and it was reverse transcribed with random hexamers. Amplification of TCR beta CDR3 used immunoSEQ multiplex PCR across 54 Vbeta and 13 Jbeta. TCRdb re-called the immunoSEQ multiplex PCR reads with MiXCR, one entry per CDR3 protein. The sample has 150,000 to 200,000 distinct CDR3 sequences, roughly 95% seen once; the top ten hold about 0.089%. This clonotype has just one count. Sequencing of TCR beta was performed on blood CD8+ and CD4+ T cells. The multiple sclerosis control group comprised treatment-naive patients with stable or active relapsing-remitting disease. While CD8+ and CD4+ T cells were isolated negatively, TEMRA cells were enriched by FACS. J was trimmed by 8 bases and V by 9 bases; bases with no gene match: 19. The CDR3 runs to 16 residues. Germline V gives CDR1 LNHDA, CDR2 SQIVND (reference sequence).

This TCR was recovered from a human donor with multiple sclerosis. The source material was CD4+ T cells from PBMCs. This chain joins TRBV19 and TRBJ1-2; 9 nucleotides match TRBD1. CDR3 in DNA: TGTGCCAGCGGATCGTTGGGGCGACAGGGGGATTGGGGCTACACCTTC. Its translation: CASGSLGRQGDWGYTF.